The 9 T cell receptor beta chains given below trace back to one sample, sequenced in a study of beta chain features in type 1 diabetes. What was sequenced were expressed TCRB transcripts, since all of the isolated RNA had been reverse transcribed. Generated by immunoSEQ multiplex PCR, the TCRdb table keeps only in-frame clones and is missing some. Here the sample spans 300,000 to 350,000 clones, around 20% being singletons. The sample consisted of naive CD4+ T cells from blood. Receptors originate from a young woman in good health.

The chain carries TRBV5-1 and TRBJ2-5; D is possibly TRBD2 (5 bases). The V gene's germline CDR1 is SGHRS and CDR2 YFSETQ. The CDR3 consists of 11 residues. Trimming shortened V by 4 bases and J by 7 bases, and 8 bases separated the two germline ends. This CDR3 reads CASSLEGTQYF. The CDR3 bases are TGCGCCAGCAGCCTTGAGGGGACCCAGTACTTC.

This clone has a handful of counts. The CDR3, as DNA: TGTGCCAGCAGCACCGGGACACCTCCCTTCCGACACACCTTC. This codes for CASSTGTPPFRHTF. This rearrangement joins TRBV5-6 to TRBJ1-2, with a tentative D call TRBD1 (6 bases). The CDR3 length is 14 residues. The germline V gene encodes CDR1 SGHDT and CDR2 YYEEEE. The ends were cut back, 4 bases at V and 12 bases at J, with 22 bases in the middle. The whole variable domain, remainder taken from reference TRBV5-6 and TRBJ1-2, is DAGVTQSPTHLIKTRGQQVTLRCSPKSGHDTVSWYQQALGQGPQFIFQYYEEEERQRGNFPDRFSGHQFPNYSSELNVNALLLGDSALYLCASSTGTPPFRHTFGSGTRLTVV.

This clone was recorded a few times. This chain joins TRBV10-3 and TRBJ1-1; 8 bases fit TRBD1. This CDR3 region has 14 residues. After removal of 6 bases from V and 1 base from J, the junction contained 4 bases not matched to a gene. Germline CDR1 reads ENHRY; CDR2 reads SYGVKD. CDR3 region: CAISWTGRNTEAFF. The CDR3 DNA reads as TGTGCCATCAGCTGGACAGGGAGGAACACTGAAGCTTTCTTT.

The chain uses TRBV15 and TRBJ2-2, with D tentatively TRBD2 (7 bases). Germline V lookup: CDR1 LNHNV, CDR2 YYDKDF (reference sequence). The ends were cut back, 1 base at V and 2 bases at J, with 14 bases in the middle. The CDR3 extends over 17 amino acids. CDR3 loop: CATSRAPGGPNTGELFF. The CDR3 DNA sequence: TGTGCCACCAGCAGAGCCCCCGGGGGGCCAAACACCGGGGAGCTGTTTTTT.

This clone has a handful of counts. Here the CDR3 DNA reads TGTGCCAGTAGTGTTTCCCAGGGACTCAATCAGCCCCAGCATTTT. The encoded protein is CASSVSQGLNQPQHF. The chain employs TRBV19 and TRBJ1-5; TRBD1 is a possible D gene (5 bases). The ends were cut back, 5 bases at V and 3 bases at J, with 14 bases in the middle. CDR1 and CDR2 from the germline V gene are LNHDA and SQIVND (reference sequence). The CDR3 contains 15 residues.

With respect to this clone: Other nucleotide sequences from this sample produce the same CDR3. The chain joins TRBV7-6 to TRBJ2-5; D uncertain. This CDR3 has 11 residues. Germline loops: CDR1 SGHVS, CDR2 FNYEAQ. Trimming took off 3 bases at V and 5 bases at J, with 4 bases between the two ends. CDR3 DNA: TGTGCCAGCAGCTTTCAGGAGACCCAGTACTTC. This translates into CASSFQETQYF.

This clone was seen a handful of times. The rearrangement links TRBV30 to TRBJ2-5; weak D call: TRBD1 (6 bases). This CDR3 contains 13 residues. V was trimmed by 6 bases and J by 1 base, leaving 12 bases between them. Germline V gene data show CDR1 as GTSNPN and CDR2 as SVGIG (reference sequence). This CDR3 is CACYRDTQETQYF. CDR3 coding DNA: TGTGCCTGCTACCGGGACACCCAAGAGACCCAGTACTTC.

About this clone itself: This CDR3 is also generated by other DNA sequences in the sample. The rearrangement joins TRBV27 to TRBJ2-1; tentative D call: TRBD2 (5 bases). From germline, CDR1 is MNHEY and CDR2 SMNVEV (reference sequence). This CDR3 is 15 amino acids long. Deletions cut 6 bases from V and 0 bases from J, with 12 bases between. The chain's CDR3 is CASSLASSSYNEQFF. In nucleotides, the CDR3 is TGTGCCAGCAGCTTAGCGTCGAGCTCCTACAATGAGCAGTTCTTC.

The CDR3 loop reads CASSAPESGTGYEQYF. The DNA for the CDR3 is TGTGCCAGCAGTGCCCCTGAGTCGGGAACGGGCTACGAGCAGTACTTC. The chain couples TRBV2 to TRBJ2-7; tentatively, D is TRBD2 (5 bases). CDR1 SNHLY and CDR2 FYNNEI come from the germline V gene. V lost 4 bases and J 3 bases, leaving 19 bases between the germline ends. This CDR3 has 16 residues.